This entry describes one TCR beta chain. Its cognate antigen is unknown. TCRdb called the reads again in MiXCR, with one record for every CDR3 protein. The sample lists hundreds of thousands of distinct CDR3 sequences; less than 35% were seen once. This sample is part of a study of T cell repertoires in cytomegalovirus infection. The CDR3 loop spans 16 amino acids. Trimming at V came to 2 bases and at J to 4 bases, leaving 6 bases not matched to a gene. Germline V gene sequence: CDR1 SGHVT, CDR2 SQSDAQ. The sequence came from a human donor in good health (CMV status not recorded). Some clones in this sample may be carry-over from other donors' samples. The chain links TRBV7-4 to TRBJ1-1; 11 bases are a match to TRBD1. This specimen consisted of cultured CD8+ T cells from PBMCs, obtained from culture after CMV antigen stimulation. CDR3 DNA sequence: TGTGCCAGCAGCTTACGAACCGGGACAGGGGGCACTGAAGCTTTCTTT. It codes for CASSLRTGTGGTEAFF.